This is a list of T cell receptor beta chains from one sample in a study of T cell responses to AZD1222 COVID-19 vaccine. Only in-frame clones appear in the TCRdb table, and some are missing; sequencing was by immunoSEQ multiplex PCR. In the table there are 95,000 to 150,000 clones, approximately 92% of which are singletons. The source material was peripheral blood, sampled 28 days after the second dose of the MenACWY control vaccine. The origin of the receptors is an adult who received the MenACWY meningococcal vaccine as a control. CDR3s include the opening cysteine and the closing phenylalanine or tryptophan. D genes are given only for firm matches. The size entry is marked missing in some rows and otherwise reads once, few, many or a size class.

abundance	j_gene	d_gene	v_gene	CDR3aa	CDR3nt
.	TRBJ2-2	.	TRBV4-1	CASSQEANRAAGELFF	TGCGCCAGCAGCCAAGAGGCCAACAGGGCTGCCGGGGAGCTGTTTTTT
.	TRBJ2-1	TRBD2	TRBV7-3	CASSLILSAGGGNEQFF	TGTGCCAGCAGCTTAATTCTGTCAGCGGGAGGTGGTAATGAGCAGTTCTTC
.	TRBJ2-5	.	TRBV5-6	CASSFPKQGSLFTQYF	TGTGCCAGCAGCTTCCCCAAACAGGGCTCGTTGTTTACCCAGTACTTC
.	TRBJ2-7	.	TRBV19	CASSIGQGLDEQYF	TGTGCCAGTAGTATAGGCCAGGGGCTGGACGAGCAGTACTTC
once	TRBJ1-1	.	TRBV6-1	CASSVERLNRAGTEAFF	TGTGCCAGCAGTGTCGAAAGGCTTAACAGGGCAGGAACTGAAGCTTTCTTT
once	TRBJ1-4	.	TRBV29-1	CSVEDRQASSEKLFF	TGCAGCGTTGAAGATCGGCAGGCGAGTTCGGAAAAACTGTTTTTT
.	TRBJ1-1	TRBD1	TRBV27	CASSFKSPTGGKNTEAFF	TGTGCCAGCAGTTTTAAGTCCCCGACAGGGGGCAAAAACACTGAAGCTTTCTTT
.	TRBJ2-5	.	TRBV2	CASSETGSKTQYF	TGTGCCAGCAGTGAAACAGGGTCGAAGACCCAGTACTTC
.	TRBJ1-1	.	TRBV6-6	CASSYLVDTEAFF	TGTGCCAGCAGTTACCTTGTTGACACTGAAGCTTTCTTT
.	TRBJ2-7	.	TRBV6-6	CASSYRAGNGGEQYF	TGTGCCAGCAGTTACCGTGCCGGGAACGGGGGCGAGCAGTACTTC
.	TRBJ1-5	.	TRBV7-2	CASSVRYSNQPQHF	TGTGCCAGCAGCGTCAGGTATAGCAATCAGCCCCAGCATTTT
.	TRBJ2-5	TRBD2	TRBV18	CASSPLLAGVETQYF	TGTGCCAGCTCACCCCTACTAGCGGGAGTGGAGACCCAGTACTTC
.	TRBJ1-4	.	TRBV27	CASTSTAWGSTNEKLFF	TGTGCCAGCACCTCCACGGCGTGGGGCTCGACTAATGAAAAACTGTTTTTT
.	TRBJ1-2	.	TRBV28	CASSFFENTYYGYTF	TGTGCCAGCAGTTTCTTTGAGAACACCTACTATGGCTACACCTTC
.	TRBJ2-4	.	TRBV6-2/TRBV6-3	CASSYGNIQYF	TGTGCCAGCAGTTACGGAAACATTCAGTACTTC
.	TRBJ2-5	.	TRBV24-1	CATSDPDRPEETQYF	TGTGCCACCAGTGATCCCGACAGGCCCGAAGAGACCCAGTACTTC
.	TRBJ2-7	.	TRBV6-5	CASSYRKPYEQYF	TGTGCCAGCAGTTACAGGAAACCGTACGAGCAGTACTTC